This TCR beta chain comes out of a study of T cells in Graves' hyperthyroidism and ophthalmopathy. Study-wide results and limits: From stable hyperthyroidism, ophthalmopathy was separated by a 13 V-J model.

This clonotype appeared many times. The target antigen is unknown. This CDR3 is 15 amino acids long. Losses at the gene ends were 2 bases for V and 3 bases for J; bases not matched to a gene: 4. Looked up from germline, CDR1 is MNHEY and CDR2 is SVGAGI. TCR beta CDR3 sequences were amplified from RNA transcripts. HTBI primers drove first-round RT-PCR of the TCR CDR3. Via MiXCR, TCRdb re-called the multiplex PCR reads, giving one row per CDR3 protein. The sample lists around 280,000 distinct CDR3 sequences; about an eighth were seen once. Clinical symptoms, serum thyroxine, TRAb, thyroid ultrasound and orbital computed tomography informed diagnoses.

The receptor was isolated from a woman younger than 45 with Graves' hyperthyroidism that later progressed to Graves' ophthalmopathy. The sample taken for sequencing was blood. The chain links TRBV6-5 to TRBJ2-7, with 10 bases aligning to TRBD1. CDR3 nucleotides: TGTGCCAGCAGTTACAGGGACAGGGGAATCTACGAGCAGTACTTC. This codes for CASSYRDRGIYEQYF.